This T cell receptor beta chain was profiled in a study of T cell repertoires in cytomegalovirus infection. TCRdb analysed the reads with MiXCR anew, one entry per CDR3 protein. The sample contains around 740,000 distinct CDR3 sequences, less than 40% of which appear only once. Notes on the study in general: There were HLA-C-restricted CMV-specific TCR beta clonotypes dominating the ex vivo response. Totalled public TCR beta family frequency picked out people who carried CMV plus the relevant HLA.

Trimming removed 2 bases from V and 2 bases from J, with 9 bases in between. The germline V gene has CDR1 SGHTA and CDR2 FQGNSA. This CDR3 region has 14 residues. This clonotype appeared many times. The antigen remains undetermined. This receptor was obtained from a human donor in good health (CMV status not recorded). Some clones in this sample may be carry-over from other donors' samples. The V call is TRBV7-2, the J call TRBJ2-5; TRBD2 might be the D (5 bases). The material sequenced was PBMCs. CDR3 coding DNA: TGTGCCAGCAGCTTATCCGGGGTGCAAGAGACCCAGTACTTC. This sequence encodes CASSLSGVQETQYF.